This entry lists 14 T cell receptor beta chains sequenced from one sample in a study of T-cell memory formation after mild COVID-19 (dated by TCRdb to the early 2020s). The library was built by means of 5' RACE. Sequencing instrument: Illumina NovaSeq 6000. The public sequencing data were trimmed at Q25 with fastp and processed into clonotypes with MiXCR by TCRdb, which kept only in-frame beta chains. Here each entry gathers all rows of one CDR3 protein and keeps the most common genes and DNA. This sample holds some 350,000 distinct CDR3 sequences; 10% to 15% were observed only once. Clones ranked in the top ten supply roughly 23% of the sample. Source material: PBMCs or a T cell subset sorted from them (not recorded which). The receptors were gathered from a man aged 18 to 29 who had mild COVID-19 (a few samples of this study predate the infection). The sample titles of this study are shuffled in the database, so cell type and time point are left out; the donor was told from shared clones.

This clonotype showed up just a few times. This chain uses TRBV6-2 or TRBV6-3 with TRBJ2-1; the match to TRBD2 covers 8 bases. The V and J ends lost 6 bases and 8 bases, in that order; junction bases with no gene match: 3. The length of the CDR3 is 12 residues. Per the germline V gene, CDR1 is MNHEY and CDR2 is SVGEGT. This chain's CDR3 is CASSGGDHEQFF. The CDR3 DNA reads TGTGCCAGCAGCGGGGGGGACCATGAGCAGTTCTTC.

This clonotype was seen more than once but under ten times. The chain is built from TRBV4-3 and TRBJ1-2; D not resolved. Germline V lookup: CDR1 LGHNA, CDR2 YSLEER. CDR3 size: 16 residues. V lost 0 bases and J lost 2, with 13 bases in between. CDR3 amino acids: CASSQELKQLNYGYTF. The DNA of the CDR3 is TGCGCCAGCAGCCAAGAATTAAAGCAGTTAAACTATGGCTACACCTTC.

The chain uses TRBV6-4 and TRBJ2-7; perhaps TRBD2 as D (6 bases). There are 14 residues in the CDR3. Germline assignment: CDR1 MRHNA and CDR2 SNTAGT. The germline V and J ends were trimmed by 8 bases and 4 bases, with 18 bases remaining between them. For the CDR3, the DNA is TGTGCCAGCCCTGGGCGGGATCGGTTATACGAGCAGTACGTC. Translating gives CASPGRDRLYEQYV.

This clonotype appeared a few times. The chain links TRBV27 to TRBJ1-1; 7 nucleotides align to TRBD1. CDR3 size: 14 residues. Germline lookup yields CDR1 MNHEY and CDR2 SMNVEV (reference sequence). Trimming at V came to 5 bases and at J to 10 bases, leaving 13 bases not matched to a gene. The CDR3 sequence: CASSMDRTPLRAFF. Written as DNA, the CDR3 is TGTGCCAGCAGTATGGACAGGACCCCCCTCCGAGCTTTCTTT.

This clonotype was seen only a few times. The chain combines TRBV7-9 with TRBJ1-1, with a tentative D call TRBD1 (5 bases). Germline values: CDR1 SEHNR, CDR2 FQNEAQ (reference sequence). This CDR3 is 16 amino acids long. V lost 1 base to trimming and J lost 4 bases, with 16 bases between them. The CDR3 sequence is CASSLVGEGPGTEAFF. The CDR3 nucleotides read TGTGCCAGCAGCTTAGTTGGGGAGGGGCCGGGCACTGAAGCTTTCTTT.

This clonotype was observed a few times. The chain carries TRBV4-1 and TRBJ2-3; TRBD1 aligns across 8 bases. From germline, CDR1 is MGHRA and CDR2 YSYEKL. The CDR3 has 16 amino acids. V was clipped by 1 base and J by 5 bases; unmatched bases: 8. CDR3: CASSQGSRGRVDTQYF. The CDR3 nucleotides read TGCGCCAGCAGCCAAGGGAGCAGGGGGCGAGTAGATACGCAGTATTTT.

V is TRBV9 and J is TRBJ2-3; D might be TRBD1 or TRBD2, each matching 5 bases. Germline V gene sequence: CDR1 SGDLS, CDR2 YYNGEE. The CDR3 is 15 amino acids. The V gene lost 0 bases and the J gene lost 4 bases, with 12 bases spanning the gap. The CDR3 region has the DNA TGTGCCAGCAGCGTAGTTGGGGGAACGGCAGATACGCAGTATTTT. This sequence encodes CASSVVGGTADTQYF.

The J gene is TRBJ1-6, the V gene TRBV6-1; D gene unclear. Germline-derived CDR1 and CDR2 are MNHNS and SASEGT. Trimming removed 7 bases at V and 0 bases at J, with 7 bases between. The CDR3 length is 14 residues. The CDR3 sequence is CASIRSSYNSPLHF. CDR3 sequence (DNA): TGTGCCAGCATCCGAAGCTCCTATAATTCACCCCTCCACTTT.

This clonotype has a count of ten or more. The chain carries TRBV5-1 and TRBJ2-2; D gene uncertain. Deletions cut 0 bases from V and 4 bases from J, with 10 bases between. The CDR3 totals 15 residues. Germline V gene data show CDR1 as SGHRS and CDR2 as YFSETQ. The CDR3 protein is CASSLEGVGTGELFF. The CDR3 DNA is TGCGCCAGCAGCTTGGAAGGTGTGGGCACCGGGGAGCTGTTTTTT.

This clonotype showed up many times. CDR3 in DNA: TGTGCCTCTGGGGCCCCGGGGGGTGAGCAGTTCTTC. Amino acid sequence: CASGAPGGEQFF. This rearrangement joins TRBV7-2 to TRBJ2-1; 7 nucleotides align to TRBD2. Germline V gives CDR1 SGHTA, CDR2 FQGNSA. With V trimmed by 11 bases and J by 9 bases, 10 bases remained unmatched. The CDR3 loop spans 12 amino acids.

To note about this clonotype: This clone may be a read error of a much larger clone one base away. The chain joins TRBV4-1 to TRBJ1-6; D is perhaps TRBD1 (5 bases). The CDR3 has 15 residues. From germline, CDR1 is MGHRA and CDR2 YSYEKL. Trimming took 0 bases from V and 12 from J, leaving 15 bases between them. The CDR3 DNA is TGCGCCAGCAGCCAAGACAGGGTTGGGGATTTACCCCTCCACTTT. Protein: CASSQDRVGDLPLHF.

This clonotype was detected a few times. This chain joins TRBV5-1 and TRBJ2-5; D may be TRBD1 (6 bases). The germline V and J ends were trimmed by 0 bases and 1 base, with 10 bases remaining between them. From germline, CDR1 is SGHRS and CDR2 YFSETQ. The CDR3 has 15 residues. The chain's CDR3 is CASSLGQGGQETQYF. The CDR3 bases are TGCGCCAGCAGCTTGGGACAAGGGGGCCAAGAGACCCAGTACTTC.

The chain recombines TRBV10-3 with TRBJ2-5; tentatively, D is TRBD2 (6 bases). The CDR3 is 12 residues long. Germline CDR1 is ENHRY and CDR2 is SYGVKD. V lost 4 bases, J lost 5 bases, and 8 bases lay in between. CDR3 sequence: CAISVAGETQYF. In DNA form, the CDR3 reads TGTGCCATCAGTGTGGCGGGGGAGACCCAGTACTTC.

This clonotype was recorded a few times. The CDR3 bases are TGCGCCAGCAGCCAAGGTGGCAGGGGGTCAGATACGCAGTATTTT. It specifies CASSQGGRGSDTQYF. The V and J genes are TRBV4-1 and TRBJ2-3; 7 nucleotides line up with TRBD1. Germline V gene data show CDR1 as MGHRA and CDR2 as YSYEKL. The CDR3 spans 15 residues. The junction had 5 bases not matched to a gene; V was cut back by 1 base and J by 4 bases.